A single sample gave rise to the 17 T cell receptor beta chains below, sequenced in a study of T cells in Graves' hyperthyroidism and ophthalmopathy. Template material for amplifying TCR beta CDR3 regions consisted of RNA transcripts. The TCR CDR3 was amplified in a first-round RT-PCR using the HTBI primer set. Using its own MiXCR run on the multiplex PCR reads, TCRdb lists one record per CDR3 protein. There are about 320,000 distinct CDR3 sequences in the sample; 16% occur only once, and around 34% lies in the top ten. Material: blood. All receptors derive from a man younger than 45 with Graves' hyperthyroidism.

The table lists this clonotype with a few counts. CDR3 region: CASSVRGQLEQFF. The DNA of the CDR3 is TGTGCCAGCAGCGTACGAGGACAGCTTGAGCAGTTCTTC. V usage is TRBV12-3 or TRBV12-4 and J usage is TRBJ2-1, with TRBD1 as a possible D gene (6 bases). Trimming pared 6 bases from V and 9 bases from J, leaving 15 bases between. This CDR3 spans 13 amino acids.

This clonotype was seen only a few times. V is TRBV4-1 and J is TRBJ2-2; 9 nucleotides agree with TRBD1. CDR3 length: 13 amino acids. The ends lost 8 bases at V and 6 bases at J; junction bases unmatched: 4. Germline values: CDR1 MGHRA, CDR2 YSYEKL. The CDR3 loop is CASRDRVAGELFF. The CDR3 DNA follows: TGCGCCAGCCGGGACAGGGTTGCCGGGGAGCTGTTTTTT.

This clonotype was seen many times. This CDR3 reads CASSQLLGPYEQYF. CDR3 nucleotides: TGTGCCAGCAGCCAACTCTTAGGACCCTACGAGCAGTACTTC. The V call is TRBV3-1, the J call TRBJ2-7; D is uncertain. The germline V gene has CDR1 LGHDT and CDR2 YNNKEL (reference sequence). Between the trimmed V and J ends, which lost 2 bases and 2 bases, there was a span of 10 bases. The CDR3 spans 14 residues.

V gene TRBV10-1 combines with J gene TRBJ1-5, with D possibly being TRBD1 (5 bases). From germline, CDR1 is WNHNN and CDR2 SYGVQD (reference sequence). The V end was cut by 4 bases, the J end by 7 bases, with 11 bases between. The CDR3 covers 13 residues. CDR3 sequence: CASSGGVGQPQHF. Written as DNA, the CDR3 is TGCGCCAGCAGTGGAGGGGTTGGGCAGCCCCAGCATTTT.

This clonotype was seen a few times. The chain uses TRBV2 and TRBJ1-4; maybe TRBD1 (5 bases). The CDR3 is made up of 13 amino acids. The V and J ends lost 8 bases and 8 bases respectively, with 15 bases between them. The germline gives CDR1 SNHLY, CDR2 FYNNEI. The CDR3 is CASFGRDGEKLFF. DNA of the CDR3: TGTGCCAGCTTCGGTAGGGACGGGGAAAAACTGTTTTTT.

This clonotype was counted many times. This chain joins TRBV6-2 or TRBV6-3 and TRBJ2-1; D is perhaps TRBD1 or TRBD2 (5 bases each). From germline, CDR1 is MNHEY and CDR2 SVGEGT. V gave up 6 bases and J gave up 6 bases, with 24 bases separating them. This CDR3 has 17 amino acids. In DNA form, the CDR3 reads TGTGCCAGCAGCTTAGCTCTCCGGACTCCAAGGGGCAATGAGCAGTTCTTC. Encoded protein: CASSLALRTPRGNEQFF.

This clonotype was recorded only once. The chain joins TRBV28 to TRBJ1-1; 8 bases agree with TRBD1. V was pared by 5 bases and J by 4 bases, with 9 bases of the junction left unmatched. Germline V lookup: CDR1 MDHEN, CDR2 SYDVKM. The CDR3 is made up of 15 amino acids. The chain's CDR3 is CASSEQGARGTEAFF. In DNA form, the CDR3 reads TGTGCCAGCAGTGAGCAGGGGGCGAGGGGCACTGAAGCTTTCTTT.

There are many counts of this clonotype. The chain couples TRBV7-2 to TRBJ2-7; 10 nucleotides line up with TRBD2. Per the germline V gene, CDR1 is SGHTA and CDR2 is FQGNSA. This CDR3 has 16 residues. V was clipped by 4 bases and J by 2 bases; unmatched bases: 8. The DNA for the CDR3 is TGTGCCAGCAGCTACAAAGGCCTAGCGGGAGCCTACGAGCAGTACTTC. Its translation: CASSYKGLAGAYEQYF.

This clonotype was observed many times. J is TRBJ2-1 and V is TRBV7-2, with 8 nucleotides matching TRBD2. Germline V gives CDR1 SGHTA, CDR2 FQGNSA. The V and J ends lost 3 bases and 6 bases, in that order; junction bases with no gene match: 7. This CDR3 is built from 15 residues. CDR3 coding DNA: TGTGCCAGCAGCTTCCTTCGACTAGCGTCCAATGAGCAGTTCTTC. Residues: CASSFLRLASNEQFF.

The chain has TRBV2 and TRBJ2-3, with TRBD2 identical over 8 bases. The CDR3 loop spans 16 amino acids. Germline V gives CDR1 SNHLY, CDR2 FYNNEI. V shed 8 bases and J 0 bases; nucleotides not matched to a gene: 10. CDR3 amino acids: CASDRGGGTSTDTQYF. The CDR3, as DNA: TGTGCCAGCGACCGCGGCGGGGGGACTAGCACAGATACGCAGTATTTT.

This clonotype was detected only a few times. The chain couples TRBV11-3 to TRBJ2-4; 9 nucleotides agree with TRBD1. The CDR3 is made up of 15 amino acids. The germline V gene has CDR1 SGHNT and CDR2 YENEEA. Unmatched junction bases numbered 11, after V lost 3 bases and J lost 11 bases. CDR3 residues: CASSFAPGQGNFQYF. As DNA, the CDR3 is TGTGCCAGCAGCTTTGCCCCGGGACAGGGCAATTTTCAGTACTTC.

The CDR3 spells CASSDGQQETQYF. The CDR3 nucleotides read TGTGCCAGCAGTGACGGGCAGCAAGAGACCCAGTACTTC. J is TRBJ2-5 and V is TRBV6-1, with D uncertain. V lost 3 bases, J lost 2 bases, and 7 bases lay in between. The CDR3 covers 13 residues. Germline lookup yields CDR1 MNHNS and CDR2 SASEGT.

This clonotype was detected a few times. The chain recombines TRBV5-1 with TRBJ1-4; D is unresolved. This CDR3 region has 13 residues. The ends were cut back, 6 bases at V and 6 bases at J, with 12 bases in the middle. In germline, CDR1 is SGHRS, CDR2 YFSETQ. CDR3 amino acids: CASTPTGYEKLFF. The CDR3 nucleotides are TGCGCCAGCACCCCAACGGGGTATGAAAAACTGTTTTTT. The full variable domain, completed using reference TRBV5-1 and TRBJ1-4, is KAGVTQTPRYLIKTRGQQVTLSCSPISGHRSVSWYQQTPGQGLQFLFEYFSETQRNKGNFPGRFSGRQFSNSRSEMNVSTLELGDSALYLCASTPTGYEKLFFGSGTQLSVL.

The CDR3, as DNA: TGTGCCATCAGGGCCGGGACAGGGCTCGAGCAGTACTTC. It yields the protein CAIRAGTGLEQYF. The chain couples TRBV10-3 to TRBJ2-7; 9 bases line up with TRBD1. CDR1 and CDR2 (germline): ENHRY, SYGVKD. The V and J ends lost 6 bases and 6 bases, in that order; junction bases with no gene match: 6. The CDR3 has 13 residues.

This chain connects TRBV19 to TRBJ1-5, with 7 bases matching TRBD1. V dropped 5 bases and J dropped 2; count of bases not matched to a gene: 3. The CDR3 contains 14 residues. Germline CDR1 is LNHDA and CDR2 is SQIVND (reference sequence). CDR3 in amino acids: CASSDDRGNQPQHF. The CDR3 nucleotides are TGTGCCAGTAGTGACGACAGGGGCAATCAGCCCCAGCATTTT.

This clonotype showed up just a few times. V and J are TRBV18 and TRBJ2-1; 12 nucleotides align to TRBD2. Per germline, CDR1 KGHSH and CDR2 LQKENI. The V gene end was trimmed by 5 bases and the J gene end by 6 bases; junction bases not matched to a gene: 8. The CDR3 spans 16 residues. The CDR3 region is CASSSTSGRPGNEQFF. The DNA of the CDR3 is TGTGCCAGCTCATCGACTAGCGGGAGACCTGGCAATGAGCAGTTCTTC.

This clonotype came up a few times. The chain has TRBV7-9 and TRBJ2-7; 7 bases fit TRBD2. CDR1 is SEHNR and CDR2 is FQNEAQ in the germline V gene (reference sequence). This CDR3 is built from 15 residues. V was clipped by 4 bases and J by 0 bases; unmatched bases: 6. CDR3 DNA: TGTGCCAGCAGCTCAGTAGGCGGGAGCTCCTACGAGCAGTACTTC. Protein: CASSSVGGSSYEQYF.